Shown below are 15 T cell receptor beta chains from a single sample sequenced in a study of blood T cell repertoires in COVID-19. Sequencing used immunoSEQ multiplex PCR; TCRdb keeps in-frame clones, though not all of them. The sample has nearly 200,000 clones, roughly nine tenths seen once. Sequencing was carried out using peripheral blood. These receptors were taken from a woman in her 70s with acute or convalescent COVID-19.

The sample holds one count of this clone. The chain recombines TRBV5-6 with TRBJ1-5; 7 nucleotides align to TRBD1. V trimming: 2 bases; J trimming: 6 bases; junction bases outside the gene matches: 8. Germline V gives CDR1 SGHDT, CDR2 YYEEEE. The CDR3 runs to 15 residues. CDR3 DNA sequence: TGTGCCAGCAGCTTCTGGGGACAGCTCTCTCAGCCCCAGCATTTT. Translation: CASSFWGQLSQPQHF.

The sample holds one count of this clone. The chain has TRBV29-1 and TRBJ2-3, with 7 positions matching TRBD1. V dropped 3 bases and J dropped 1; count of bases not matched to a gene: 4. CDR3 length: 14 residues. Germline CDR1 and CDR2: SQVTM and ANQGSEA. The CDR3 nucleotides are TGCAGCGTTGAGAGACAGGGAGGCACAGATACGCAGTATTTT. Protein sequence: CSVERQGGTDTQYF.

The V and J genes are TRBV6-5 and TRBJ2-7; D is perhaps TRBD1 (6 bases). CDR1 MNHEY and CDR2 SVGAGI come from the germline V gene. This CDR3 is 13 amino acids long. Trimming pared 6 bases from V and 1 base from J, leaving 10 bases between. The CDR3 region is CASRNRVSYEQYF. The CDR3 region has the DNA TGTGCCAGCAGGAACAGGGTGTCCTACGAGCAGTACTTC.

CDR3 sequence (DNA): TGTGCCAGCAGCGTACCAGGGGATGGTGGCTACACCTTC. It codes for CASSVPGDGGYTF. The chain is built from TRBV5-4 and TRBJ1-2; weak D call: TRBD1 (6 bases). Trimming removed 4 bases at V and 7 bases at J, with 14 bases between. The CDR3 has 13 amino acids. Germline V gives CDR1 SGHNT, CDR2 YYREEE (reference sequence).

The chain links TRBV11-3 to TRBJ2-1; 10 nucleotides match TRBD2. Germline trimming cut 2 bases from V and 5 bases from J; bases unmatched to any gene: 3. Per the germline V gene, CDR1 is SGHNT and CDR2 is YENEEA. The length of the CDR3 is 15 residues. The CDR3 spells CASSLSGRADNEQFF. The CDR3 nucleotides read TGTGCCAGCAGCTTAAGCGGGAGGGCGGACAATGAGCAGTTCTTC.

The chain couples TRBV7-9 to TRBJ2-3; D may be TRBD1 (5 bases). The germline gives CDR1 SEHNR, CDR2 FQNEAQ (reference sequence). The CDR3 is 15 amino acids. V dropped 5 bases and J dropped 4 bases, with 16 bases sitting between them. The CDR3, as DNA: TGTGCCAGCAGCCCGCCCGCTCAGGGTGCAGATACGCAGTATTTT. Residues: CASSPPAQGADTQYF.

The chain uses TRBV6-5 and TRBJ2-7; TRBD1 might be the D (5 bases). V lost 6 bases, J lost 2 bases, and 11 bases lay in between. This CDR3 contains 13 residues. The germline gives CDR1 MNHEY, CDR2 SVGAGI. The CDR3 DNA is TGTGCCAGCAGCTCGGACAAAGCCTACGAGCAGTACTTC. This sequence encodes CASSSDKAYEQYF.

This chain's CDR3 is CASSPFSPNTGELFF. The CDR3 DNA sequence: TGTGCCAGCAGCCCATTCAGTCCAAACACCGGGGAGCTGTTTTTT. The rearrangement joins TRBV6-5 to TRBJ2-2; the D is unclear. From germline, CDR1 is MNHEY and CDR2 SVGAGI. The CDR3 spans 15 residues. The V end was cut by 6 bases, the J end by 2 bases, with 13 bases between.

This clone was counted between two and nine times. The J gene is TRBJ2-7, the V gene TRBV5-4, with a possible D match to TRBD2 (5 bases). Germline values: CDR1 SGHNT, CDR2 YYREEE (reference sequence). The CDR3 loop spans 15 amino acids. Trimming took off 2 bases at V and 0 bases at J, with 12 bases between the two ends. CDR3 residues: CASSFLVRGSYEQYF. CDR3 nucleotide sequence: TGTGCCAGCAGCTTCCTGGTCCGGGGCTCCTACGAGCAGTACTTC.

This chain connects TRBV7-2 to TRBJ2-7, with unresolved D. Germline-derived CDR1 and CDR2 are SGHTA and FQGNSA. Trimming removed 5 bases at V and 0 bases at J, with 5 bases between. This CDR3 contains 12 residues. The CDR3 DNA follows: TGTGCCAGCAGCGCTAGCTCCTACGAGCAGTACTTC. Residues: CASSASSYEQYF.

The table lists this clone with a few counts. This rearrangement joins TRBV10-2 to TRBJ2-2, with 14 bases aligning to TRBD2. In germline, CDR1 is WSHSY, CDR2 SAAADI. This CDR3 has 16 amino acids. Unmatched junction bases numbered 5, after V lost 5 bases and J lost 6 bases. CDR3 sequence: CASSRTSGGPPGELFF. The CDR3 DNA reads as TGCGCCAGCAGTCGGACTAGCGGGGGGCCCCCCGGGGAGCTGTTTTTT.

The chain links TRBV7-2 to TRBJ2-7, with TRBD2 identical over 8 bases. CDR1 and CDR2 from the germline V gene are SGHTA and FQGNSA. The CDR3 loop spans 12 amino acids. J gave up 13 bases and V 5 bases, and 10 bases lay outside the gene matches. CDR3 region: CASSPPFAGGYF. Written as DNA, the CDR3 is TGTGCCAGCAGCCCACCCTTTGCGGGAGGCTACTTC.

The V gene is TRBV3-1 (or the pseudogene TRBV3-2), the J gene TRBJ2-3; a weak D match, TRBD2 (6 bases). Germline V CDR1 and CDR2: LGHDT, YNNKEL (reference sequence). This CDR3 has 13 residues. Trimming stripped 5 bases from V and 4 bases from J, with 10 bases between. In DNA, the CDR3 is TGTGCCAGCAGCGAACGCGGGGCAGATACGCAGTATTTT. Protein: CASSERGADTQYF.

V is TRBV4-2 and J is TRBJ2-3; TRBD2 aligns across 11 bases. The CDR3 sequence is 16 residues long. Germline CDR1 is LGHNA and CDR2 is YNFKEQ. The V segment lost 1 base and the J segment 3 bases; nucleotides outside the gene matches: 3. The CDR3 DNA reads TGTGCCAGCAGCCAAGTCGCTAGCGGGGGGACAGATACGCAGTATTTT. It yields the protein CASSQVASGGTDTQYF.

The CDR3 reads CASSRKGRDTEAFF. The DNA for the CDR3 is TGTGCCAGCAGCCGGAAAGGGCGGGACACTGAAGCTTTCTTT. The chain carries TRBV13 and TRBJ1-1, with D hard to call. The CDR3 runs to 14 residues. Per the germline V gene, CDR1 is PRHDT and CDR2 is FYEKMQ (reference sequence). Deletions cut 5 bases from V and 3 bases from J, with 13 bases between.